A selection of T cell receptor beta chains follows, all from one sample in a study of T cell clones after liver transplantation. Using immunoSEQ multiplex PCR, the repertoire was profiled, and TCRdb retains in-frame clones only, with some absent. The table shows around 26,000 clones, with more than 65% occurring only once. Sequenced here: CD4+ T cells from blood, sampled before liver transplant. Receptor source: a human donor who received a liver transplant. The CDR3 runs from the conserved cysteine through the conserved F or W. Each record gives: V gene, clone size, J gene, D gene, CDR3 DNA, CDR3 protein. The D gene is left open where the match is weak. Clone sizes are given selectively: once, few, many, or a class where the clone is expanded.

V gene: TRBV5-1
clone size: NA
J gene: TRBJ2-7
D gene: NA
CDR3 DNA: TGCGCCAGCAGCTTGAGGCCTCCCGATGGCGAGCAGTACTTC
CDR3 protein: CASSLRPPDGEQYF

V gene: TRBV5-6
clone size: few
J gene: TRBJ2-1
D gene: NA
CDR3 DNA: TGTGCCAGCAGCCCAGGACAGTTATCTTCCAATGAGCAGTTCTTC
CDR3 protein: CASSPGQLSSNEQFF

V gene: TRBV10-3
clone size: NA
J gene: TRBJ2-1
D gene: TRBD2
CDR3 DNA: TGTGCCATCAGCGAACCTACTAGCGGGGGGGCTGAGCAGTTCTTC
CDR3 protein: CAISEPTSGGAEQFF

V gene: TRBV7-9
clone size: NA
J gene: TRBJ1-2
D gene: NA
CDR3 DNA: TGTGCCAGCAGCTTACTGGCCGATAACTATGGCTACACCTTC
CDR3 protein: CASSLLADNYGYTF

V gene: TRBV6-1
clone size: NA
J gene: TRBJ1-2
D gene: NA
CDR3 DNA: TGTGCCAGCAGTGTTAGAGCGGCAGGGGCGACGGGAGGCTACACCTTC
CDR3 protein: CASSVRAAGATGGYTF

V gene: TRBV9
clone size: medium-sized
J gene: TRBJ2-2
D gene: TRBD2
CDR3 DNA: TGTGCCAGCAGTCGGGGGGACCTTGACACCGGGGAGCTGTTTTTT
CDR3 protein: CASSRGDLDTGELFF

V gene: TRBV5-6
clone size: NA
J gene: TRBJ2-5
D gene: NA
CDR3 DNA: TGTGCCAGCACGATAGCCGTACAAGAGACCCAGTACTTC
CDR3 protein: CASTIAVQETQYF

V gene: TRBV19
clone size: medium-sized
J gene: TRBJ1-1
D gene: TRBD1
CDR3 DNA: TGTGCCAGTAGTATACATACAGGGGGCGCGGGTGACACTGAAGCTTTCTTT
CDR3 protein: CASSIHTGGAGDTEAFF

V gene: TRBV5-1
clone size: NA
J gene: TRBJ2-5
D gene: NA
CDR3 DNA: TGCGCCAGCAGCTTCGCGAGTGGGGGCGCGGAAGAGACCCAGTACTTC
CDR3 protein: CASSFASGGAEETQYF

V gene: TRBV4-1
clone size: once
J gene: TRBJ2-5
D gene: NA
CDR3 DNA: TGCGCCAGCAGCCAAGATTTGAGGGACAGGGCTAGCGGGAGACCCCAAGAGACCCAGTACTTC
CDR3 protein: CASSQDLRDRASGRPQETQYF

V gene: TRBV7-6
clone size: NA
J gene: TRBJ2-5
D gene: NA
CDR3 DNA: TGTGCCAGCAGCTTAGGGGCAGGGGATGGAGAGACCCAGTACTTC
CDR3 protein: CASSLGAGDGETQYF

V gene: TRBV29-1
clone size: NA
J gene: TRBJ2-5
D gene: NA
CDR3 DNA: TGCAGCGTTGAAGATAAGGGGATTTGGGAGACCCAGTACTTC
CDR3 protein: CSVEDKGIWETQYF

V gene: TRBV18
clone size: NA
J gene: TRBJ1-1
D gene: NA
CDR3 DNA: TGTGCCAGCTCACCACGCAGTTCACAGGGTGAAGCTTTCTTT
CDR3 protein: CASSPRSSQGEAFF

V gene: TRBV7-2
clone size: NA
J gene: TRBJ2-5
D gene: TRBD2
CDR3 DNA: TGTGCCAGCAGCCCGCTAGCGGGAGTATCGAAGACCCAGTACTTC
CDR3 protein: CASSPLAGVSKTQYF

V gene: TRBV2
clone size: few
J gene: TRBJ2-7
D gene: NA
CDR3 DNA: TGTGCCAGCAGTGAGGCGGTCGAGCAGTACTTC
CDR3 protein: CASSEAVEQYF

V gene: TRBV19
clone size: NA
J gene: TRBJ1-5
D gene: NA
CDR3 DNA: TGTGCCAGTAGTATATACTCGGACAATCAGCCCCAGCATTTT
CDR3 protein: CASSIYSDNQPQHF

V gene: TRBV14
clone size: few
J gene: TRBJ1-6
D gene: NA
CDR3 DNA: TGTGCCAGCAGCCCCAGGGGTTCGGCACCCCTCCACTTT
CDR3 protein: CASSPRGSAPLHF

V gene: TRBV2
clone size: NA
J gene: TRBJ1-6
D gene: NA
CDR3 DNA: TGTGCCAGCAGATGGGAGGGGAATTCACCCCTCCACTTT
CDR3 protein: CASRWEGNSPLHF

V gene: TRBV7-8
clone size: NA
J gene: TRBJ1-2
D gene: NA
CDR3 DNA: TGTGCCAGCAGCTTACTACAGGGTTATGGCTACACCTTC
CDR3 protein: CASSLLQGYGYTF

V gene: TRBV7-8
clone size: NA
J gene: TRBJ2-7
D gene: TRBD2
CDR3 DNA: TGTGCCAGCAGCCGCGGCCGGGCGGGGGGCGAGCAGTACTTC
CDR3 protein: CASSRGRAGGEQYF

V gene: TRBV7-2
clone size: NA
J gene: TRBJ1-6
D gene: TRBD1
CDR3 DNA: TGTGCCAGCAGCGCTGACAGGGTTTCTTATTCACCCCTCCACTTT
CDR3 protein: CASSADRVSYSPLHF

V gene: TRBV10-3
clone size: NA
J gene: TRBJ1-3
D gene: NA
CDR3 DNA: TGTGCCATCAGTGAGTCGGCCCAGGGGCGCCAGAACACCATATATTTT
CDR3 protein: CAISESAQGRQNTIYF

V gene: TRBV27
clone size: NA
J gene: TRBJ1-3
D gene: NA
CDR3 DNA: TGTGCCAGCAGACCAGGGGTTGGTGACACCATATATTTT
CDR3 protein: CASRPGVGDTIYF